This TCR beta chain was sequenced for a study of cytomegalovirus exposure and HLA in healthy donors. Study context: From donors who were HLA-typed, an early data release held approximately 80 million unique TCRs. Study findings and constraints: Some segments of the V type, notably TRBV6-2 and TRBV6-3, were excluded as indistinguishable. Analysis was performed later, and it showed HLA-associated TCR beta chains to be more clonally expanded than equally common others.

A word on this clone: Its antigen is as yet unknown.

The CDR3 extends over 15 amino acids. The germline CDR1 and CDR2 sequences are MNHEY and SVGAGI. The V gene end was trimmed by 6 bases and the J gene end by 6 bases; junction bases not matched to a gene: 10. In the PCR, 60 Vbeta and 13 Jbeta primers were used. This table comes from immunoSEQ multiplex PCR, and its TCRdb copy is limited to in-frame clones, with some not included. The sample records about 140,000 clones, around 86% being singletons. This TCR came from a woman aged 25-40 years in good health and CMV-seronegative. Material: PBMCs. V usage is TRBV6-5 and J usage is TRBJ1-2, with TRBD1 matching 10 bases. The CDR3 DNA sequence: TGTGCCAGCAGCCGCACGGGACAGGGGAACAATGGCTACACCTTC. Translation: CASSRTGQGNNGYTF.